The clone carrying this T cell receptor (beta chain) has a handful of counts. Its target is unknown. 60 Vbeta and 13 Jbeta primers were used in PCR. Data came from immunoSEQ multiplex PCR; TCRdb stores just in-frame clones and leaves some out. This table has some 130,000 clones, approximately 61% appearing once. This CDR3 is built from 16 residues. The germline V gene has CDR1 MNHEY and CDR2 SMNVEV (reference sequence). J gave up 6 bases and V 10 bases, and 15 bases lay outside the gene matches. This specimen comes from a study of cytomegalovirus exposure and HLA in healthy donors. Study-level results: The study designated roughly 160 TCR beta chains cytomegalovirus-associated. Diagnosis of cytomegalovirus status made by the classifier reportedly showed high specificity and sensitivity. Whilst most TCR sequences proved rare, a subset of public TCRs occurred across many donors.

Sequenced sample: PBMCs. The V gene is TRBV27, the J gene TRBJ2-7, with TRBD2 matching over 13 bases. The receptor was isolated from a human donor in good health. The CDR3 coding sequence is TGTGCCACTTTGAAAACCTCCGGACTAGCGGGAGCCGAGCAGTACTTC. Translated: CATLKTSGLAGAEQYF.